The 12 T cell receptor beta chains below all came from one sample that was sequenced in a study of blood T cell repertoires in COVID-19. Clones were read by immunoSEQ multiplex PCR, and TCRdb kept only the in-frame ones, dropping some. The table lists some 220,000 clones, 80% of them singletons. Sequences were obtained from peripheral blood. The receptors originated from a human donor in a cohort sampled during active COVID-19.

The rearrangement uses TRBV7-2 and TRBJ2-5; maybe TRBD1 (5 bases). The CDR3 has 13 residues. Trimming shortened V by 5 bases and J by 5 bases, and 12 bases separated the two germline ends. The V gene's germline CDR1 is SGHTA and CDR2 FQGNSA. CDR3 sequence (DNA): TGTGCCAGCAGCCGACAGCCGCGCGAGACCCAGTACTTC. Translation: CASSRQPRETQYF.

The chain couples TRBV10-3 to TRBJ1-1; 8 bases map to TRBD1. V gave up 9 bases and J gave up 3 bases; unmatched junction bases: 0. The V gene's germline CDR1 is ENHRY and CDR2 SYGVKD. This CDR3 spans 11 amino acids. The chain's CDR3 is CAIQGDTEAFF. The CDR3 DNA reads TGTGCCATACAGGGGGACACTGAAGCTTTCTTT.

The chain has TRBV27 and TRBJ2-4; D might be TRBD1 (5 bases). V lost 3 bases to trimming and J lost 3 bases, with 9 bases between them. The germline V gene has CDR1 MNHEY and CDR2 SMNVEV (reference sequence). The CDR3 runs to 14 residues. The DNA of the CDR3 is TGTGCCAGCAGTTTGGCAGGGCTCAAAAACATTCAGTACTTC. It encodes CASSLAGLKNIQYF.

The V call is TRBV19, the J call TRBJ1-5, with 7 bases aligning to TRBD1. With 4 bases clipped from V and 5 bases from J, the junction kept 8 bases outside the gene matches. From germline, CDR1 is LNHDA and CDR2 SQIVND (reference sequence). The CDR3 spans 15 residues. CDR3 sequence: CASSTPRGKDQPQHF. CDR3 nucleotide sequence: TGTGCCAGTAGTACCCCCAGGGGGAAAGATCAGCCCCAGCATTTT.

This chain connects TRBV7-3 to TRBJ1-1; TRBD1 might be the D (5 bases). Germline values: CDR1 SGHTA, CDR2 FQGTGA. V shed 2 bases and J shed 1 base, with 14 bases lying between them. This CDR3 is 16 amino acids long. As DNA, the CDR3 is TGTGCCAGCAGCTTATCTCCCGGGACTGGGAACACTGAAGCTTTCTTT. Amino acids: CASSLSPGTGNTEAFF.

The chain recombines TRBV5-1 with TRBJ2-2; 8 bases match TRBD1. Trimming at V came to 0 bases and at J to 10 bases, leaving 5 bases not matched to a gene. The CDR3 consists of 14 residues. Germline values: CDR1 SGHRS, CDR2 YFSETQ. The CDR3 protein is CASSLEGQGEELFF. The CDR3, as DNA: TGCGCCAGCAGCTTGGAAGGACAGGGCGAGGAGCTGTTTTTT.

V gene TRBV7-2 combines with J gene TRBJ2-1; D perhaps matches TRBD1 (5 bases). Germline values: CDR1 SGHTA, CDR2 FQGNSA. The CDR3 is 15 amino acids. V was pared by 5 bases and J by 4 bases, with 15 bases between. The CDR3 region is CASSRGWGRYNEQFF. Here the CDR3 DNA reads TGTGCCAGCAGCCGCGGATGGGGCCGGTACAATGAGCAGTTCTTC.

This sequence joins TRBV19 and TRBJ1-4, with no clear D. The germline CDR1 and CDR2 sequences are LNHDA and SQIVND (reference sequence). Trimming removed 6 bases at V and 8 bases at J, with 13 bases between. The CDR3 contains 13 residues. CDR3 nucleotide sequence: TGTGCCAGTAGAGATCAGGTGACCGAAAAACTGTTTTTT. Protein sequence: CASRDQVTEKLFF.

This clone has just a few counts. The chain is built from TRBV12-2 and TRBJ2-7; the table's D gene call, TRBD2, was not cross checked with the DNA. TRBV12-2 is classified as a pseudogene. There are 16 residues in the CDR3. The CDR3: CASRLPPSGPPQEQYF. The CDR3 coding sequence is TGTGCAAGTCGCTTACCTCCTAGCGGGCCACCCCAGGAGCAGTACTTC.

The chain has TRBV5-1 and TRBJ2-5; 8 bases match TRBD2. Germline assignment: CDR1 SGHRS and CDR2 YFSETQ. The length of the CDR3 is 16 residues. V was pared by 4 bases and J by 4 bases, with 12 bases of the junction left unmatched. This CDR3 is CASSKNRRGGGETQYF. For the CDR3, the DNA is TGCGCCAGCAGCAAGAACCGCCGGGGGGGCGGAGAGACCCAGTACTTC.

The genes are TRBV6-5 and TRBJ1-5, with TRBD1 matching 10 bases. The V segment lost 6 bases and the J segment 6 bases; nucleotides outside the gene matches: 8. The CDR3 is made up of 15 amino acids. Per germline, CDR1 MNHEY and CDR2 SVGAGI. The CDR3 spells CASRPDRGVGQPQHF. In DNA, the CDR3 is TGTGCCAGCAGACCGGACAGGGGGGTAGGTCAGCCCCAGCATTTT.

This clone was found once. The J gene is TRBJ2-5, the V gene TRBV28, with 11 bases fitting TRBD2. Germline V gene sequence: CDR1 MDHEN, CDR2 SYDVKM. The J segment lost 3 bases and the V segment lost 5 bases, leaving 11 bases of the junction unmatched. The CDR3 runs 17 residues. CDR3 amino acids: CASSPGGLAVQKETQYF. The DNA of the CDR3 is TGTGCCAGCAGTCCAGGGGGACTAGCGGTCCAGAAAGAGACCCAGTACTTC.